The 27 T cell receptor beta chains presented below share a single source sample, sequenced in a study of regulatory T cells in long-lasting Graves disease. Time point: newly diagnosed GD, antithyroid drugs for less than 3 months. PBMC RNA was the source of the TCR library. Arm-PCR of CDR3 regions with iRepertoire HTBI primers generated TCR beta libraries. TCRdb re-called the multiplex PCR reads with MiXCR, one entry per CDR3 protein. Of hundreds of thousands of distinct CDR3 sequences in the sample, 15% to 20% are singletons; the top ten hold approximately 25%. These same records also appear under a second study, on T cells in Graves' hyperthyroidism and ophthalmopathy.

Sequencing used peripheral blood mononuclear cells (PBMCs), obtained at new diagnosis, from a patient treated with antithyroid drugs. All receptors come from a woman aged 40-60 years with Graves disease.

This clonotype was counted ten times or more. The chain joins TRBV7-6 to TRBJ1-1, with D perhaps matching TRBD1 (5 bases). Trimming pared 3 bases from V and 0 bases from J, leaving 11 bases between. The CDR3 totals 15 residues. CDR1 and CDR2 (germline): SGHVS, FNYEAQ. Written as DNA, the CDR3 is TGTGCCAGCAGCTTGGCCAGGGCCATGAACACTGAAGCTTTCTTT. As protein: CASSLARAMNTEAFF. Full variable domain (rest looked up from reference TRBV7-6 and TRBJ1-1): GAGVSQSPRYKVTKRGQDVALRCDPISGHVSLYWYRQALGQGPEFLTYFNYEAQQDKSGLPNDRFSAERPEGSISTLTIQRTEQRDSAMYRCASSLARAMNTEAFFGQGTRLTVV.

This clonotype was picked up many times. This rearrangement joins TRBV20-1 to TRBJ2-5, with D tentatively TRBD1 or TRBD2 (7 bases each). The germline V gene encodes CDR1 DFQATT and CDR2 SNEGSKA (reference sequence). V lost 4 bases and J 9 bases, leaving 27 bases between the germline ends. This CDR3 region has 16 residues. The CDR3 is CSATKGEGAPPRAQYF. The CDR3 DNA follows: TGCAGTGCTACAAAAGGGGAGGGGGCCCCCCCAAGGGCCCAGTACTTC.

This clonotype was seen only once. CDR3 coding DNA: TGTGCCAGCAGCCCTATAGCTGGAGGGGTAGGGACGGTTGACACCGGGGAGCTGTTTTTT. This codes for CASSPIAGGVGTVDTGELFF. The genes are TRBV5-5 and TRBJ2-2, with D tentatively TRBD2 (6 bases). Germline-derived CDR1 and CDR2 are SGHKS and YYEKEE (reference sequence). This CDR3 comprises 20 residues. V was pared by 4 bases and J by 3 bases, with 28 bases between.

This clonotype appeared a few times. This rearrangement joins TRBV18 to TRBJ2-7; D is tentatively TRBD1 or TRBD2 (6 bases each). Looked up from germline, CDR1 is KGHSH and CDR2 is LQKENI. Trimming cost V 3 bases and J 6 bases, with 18 bases left between them. This CDR3 is built from 15 residues. Here the CDR3 DNA reads TGTGCCAGCTCACCCACGGGGGCTCGGGAGAGCGAGCAGTACTTC. Its translation is CASSPTGARESEQYF.

This clonotype appeared many times. This chain links TRBV6-1 with TRBJ2-1; 7 bases map to TRBD1. V was pared by 7 bases and J by 5 bases, with 8 bases of the junction left unmatched. Germline CDR1 reads MNHNS; CDR2 reads SASEGT. The CDR3 consists of 14 residues. The CDR3 spells CASKPGTANNEQFF. The CDR3 DNA reads as TGTGCCAGCAAGCCTGGGACAGCCAACAATGAGCAGTTCTTC.

In this sample, this clonotype turned up many times. The rearrangement joins TRBV12-3 or TRBV12-4 to TRBJ1-5, with 8 positions matching TRBD1. Trimming at V came to 2 bases and at J to 7 bases, leaving 4 bases not matched to a gene. The CDR3 has 14 amino acids. The CDR3 nucleotides are TGTGCCAGCAGTTTATTGGACAGGGAACAGCCCCAGCATTTT. The encoded protein is CASSLLDREQPQHF.

This clonotype was detected a few times. The rearrangement links TRBV20-1 to TRBJ1-4; TRBD1 matches at 10 bases. The CDR3 length is 14 residues. The junction had 8 bases not matched to a gene; V was cut back by 6 bases and J by 7 bases. Germline values: CDR1 DFQATT, CDR2 SNEGSKA (reference sequence). CDR3 sequence (DNA): TGCAGTGCCCCGGGGACAGGGGAGGGTGAAAAACTGTTTTTT. Translating gives CSAPGTGEGEKLFF.

J is TRBJ1-3 and V is TRBV10-2; D call uncertain. CDR3 length equals 12 residues. Trimming cost V 3 bases and J 9 bases, with 9 bases left between them. Per germline, CDR1 WSHSY and CDR2 SAAADI. The CDR3 DNA sequence: TGCGCCAGCAGTGATAGTGGTGGCACCATATATTTT. Translated: CASSDSGGTIYF.

As for this clonotype: The junction differs from germline at one of its ends, possibly a read error. V and J are TRBV29-1 and TRBJ2-2, with 12 bases identical to TRBD2. The CDR3 length is 12 residues. Germline V gene data show CDR1 as SQVTM and CDR2 as ANQGSEA. The CDR3 DNA reads TGCAGCGGACTAGCGGGGGCCGGGGAGCTGCTTTTT. Translating gives CSGLAGAGELLF.

The table lists this clonotype with a few counts. DNA for the CDR3: TGTGCTAGTGGGTCGACAGGGGATAGCAATCAGCCCCAGCATTTT. Protein: CASGSTGDSNQPQHF. The J gene is TRBJ1-5, the V gene TRBV12-5, with 8 bases matching TRBD1. Germline V gene sequence: CDR1 LGHNT, CDR2 FRNRAP. Germline trimming cut 6 bases from V and 0 bases from J; bases unmatched to any gene: 4. The CDR3 is made up of 15 amino acids. Full variable domain (outside the CDR3, taken from reference TRBV12-5 and TRBJ1-5): DARVTQTPRHKVTEMGQEVTMRCQPILGHNTVFWYRQTMMQGLELLAYFRNRAPLDDSGMPKDRFSAEMPDATLATLKIQPSEPRDSAVYFCASGSTGDSNQPQHFGDGTRLSIL.

With regard to this clonotype: This sequence may be a read error, since a much larger clone differs from it by one base. The genes are TRBV12-3 or TRBV12-4 and TRBJ2-5; D is ambiguous. V lost 11 bases to trimming and J lost 2 bases, with 15 bases between them. CDR3 length: 13 residues. The CDR3 spells CAPQTDTQETQYF. CDR3 DNA sequence: TGTGCCCCCCAGACCGACACGCAAGAGACCCAGTACTTC.

The gene calls are TRBV27 and TRBJ1-5; D gene ambiguous. The CDR3 consists of 14 residues. Looked up from germline, CDR1 is MNHEY and CDR2 is SMNVEV (reference sequence). The V and J ends lost 5 bases and 0 bases respectively, with 8 bases between them. In nucleotides, the CDR3 is TGTGCCAGCAGTCTACGGTATAGCAATCAGCCCCAGCATTTT. Translated: CASSLRYSNQPQHF.

The V call is TRBV7-6, the J call TRBJ2-6; D not certain. CDR3 length: 13 residues. Germline CDR1 is SGHVS and CDR2 is FNYEAQ. V lost 4 bases and J 2 bases, leaving 3 bases between the germline ends. The CDR3 nucleotides are TGTGCCAGCAGCTCGGCTGGGGCCAACGTCCTGACTTTC. Translated, it gives CASSSAGANVLTF.

J is TRBJ2-2 and V is TRBV20-1; D is ambiguous. CDR1 is DFQATT and CDR2 is SNEGSKA in the germline V gene (reference sequence). This CDR3 has 15 residues. V lost 6 bases and J 3 bases, leaving 17 bases between the germline ends. The CDR3 DNA follows: TGCAGTGCCACCCCCCCTGGACCGGACACCGGGGAGCTGTTTTTT. Encoded protein: CSATPPGPDTGELFF.

A few counts support this clonotype. V gene TRBV5-1 combines with J gene TRBJ1-6; 11 bases map to TRBD1. The CDR3 loop spans 16 amino acids. V lost 0 bases and J lost 8; bases outside the gene matches: 4. The V gene's germline CDR1 is SGHRS and CDR2 YFSETQ. The CDR3 region is CASSLARGQGDSPLHF. In DNA, the CDR3 is TGCGCCAGCAGCTTGGCCAGGGGACAGGGGGATTCACCCCTCCACTTT. Full variable domain (outside the CDR3, taken from reference TRBV5-1 and TRBJ1-6): KAGVTQTPRYLIKTRGQQVTLSCSPISGHRSVSWYQQTPGQGLQFLFEYFSETQRNKGNFPGRFSGRQFSNSRSEMNVSTLELGDSALYLCASSLARGQGDSPLHFGNGTRLTVT.

The rearrangement joins TRBV12-3 or TRBV12-4 to TRBJ2-5; maybe TRBD2 (6 bases). The CDR3 has 18 amino acids. The V and J ends lost 7 bases and 1 base respectively, with 25 bases between them. The CDR3 nucleotides read TGTGCCAGCAAGCGAACTGGGAGGAACCAGTTCCCCCAAGAGACCCAGTACTTC. The encoded protein is CASKRTGRNQFPQETQYF.

This clonotype occurred many times. This rearrangement joins TRBV12-3 or TRBV12-4 to TRBJ2-3, with D uncertain. V was trimmed by 2 bases and J by 4 bases, leaving 7 bases between them. This CDR3 spans 13 amino acids. Here the CDR3 DNA reads TGTGCCAGCAGTTTAAACCTCCCAGATACGCAGTATTTT. Its translation: CASSLNLPDTQYF.

This clonotype was detected a few times. This chain connects TRBV7-2 to TRBJ1-6; D is ambiguous. The germline V gene has CDR1 SGHTA and CDR2 FQGNSA. The ends were cut back, 2 bases at V and 0 bases at J, with 29 bases in the middle. The CDR3 consists of 23 residues. The CDR3 DNA reads TGTGCCAGCAGCTTAACCCCCCGTGTTAAGGCCCAAGGGCCGAGCTCCTATAATTCACCCCTCCACTTT. It yields the protein CASSLTPRVKAQGPSSYNSPLHF. The full variable domain, rest sourced from reference TRBV7-2 and TRBJ1-6, is GAGVSQSPSNKVTEKGKDVELRCDPISGHTALYWYRQSLGQGLEFLIYFQGNSAPDKSGLPSDRFSAERTGGSVSTLTIQRTQQEDSAVYLCASSLTPRVKAQGPSSYNSPLHFGNGTRLTVT.

A remark on this clonotype: At one boundary the junction diverges from the germline segment, which might be a read error. The gene calls are TRBV11-2 and TRBJ2-7; 10 bases fit TRBD1. The CDR3 has 15 residues. The germline gives CDR1 SGHAT, CDR2 FQNNGV. The chain's CDR3 is CASSSNSGTGAPQCF. CDR3 DNA sequence: TGTGCCAGCAGCTCCAACTCCGGGACAGGGGCCCCACAGTGCTTC.

A few counts support this clonotype. The chain employs TRBV10-3 and TRBJ2-7, with TRBD1 matching over 9 bases. Germline V gene lookup returns CDR1 ENHRY and CDR2 SYGVKD. Unmatched junction bases numbered 4, after V lost 2 bases and J lost 5 bases. CDR3 size: 14 residues. CDR3 sequence (DNA): TGTGCCATCAGTGAGGCCCGGGACAGGGACGAGCAGTACTTC. Amino acid sequence: CAISEARDRDEQYF.

For this clonotype: A much bigger clone sits one base away, suggesting this may be a read error. This chain uses TRBV4-1 with TRBJ1-5, with 7 bases fitting TRBD1. The V gene's germline CDR1 is MGHRA and CDR2 YSYEKL. With 0 bases clipped from V and 4 bases from J, the junction kept 3 bases outside the gene matches. This CDR3 is 15 amino acids long. CDR3 sequence (DNA): TGCGCCAGCAGCCAAGAGGGACAGCTAAATCAGCCCCAGCATTTT. This encodes CASSQEGQLNQPQHF.

This CDR3 is CASSFSGDPGGNSPLHF. Written as DNA, the CDR3 is TGTGCCAGCAGCTTTAGTGGGGACCCCGGGGGTAATTCACCCCTCCACTTT. V and J are TRBV11-2 and TRBJ1-6; possible D gene TRBD1, 5 bases. The CDR3 extends over 17 amino acids. Germline V gene lookup returns CDR1 SGHAT and CDR2 FQNNGV. V dropped 3 bases and J dropped 6 bases, with 18 bases sitting between them.

V gene TRBV29-1 combines with J gene TRBJ2-2; possible D gene TRBD2, 5 bases. The CDR3 has 14 residues. From germline, CDR1 is SQVTM and CDR2 ANQGSEA. Trimming took off 4 bases at V and 4 bases at J, with 13 bases between the two ends. The CDR3 DNA follows: TGCAGCGTTGGATACAGAGGGAGCACCGGGGAGCTGTTTTTT. The encoded protein is CSVGYRGSTGELFF.

The chain recombines TRBV5-1 with TRBJ1-6; weak D call: TRBD1 (6 bases). The CDR3 has 15 amino acids. Looked up from germline, CDR1 is SGHRS and CDR2 is YFSETQ. The V and J ends lost 4 bases and 6 bases respectively, with 14 bases between them. The CDR3 DNA is TGCGCCAGCAGCCCTCAACAGGGTTCTAATTCACCCCTCCACTTT. Amino acids: CASSPQQGSNSPLHF.

Concerning this clonotype itself: A much larger clone differs from this one at a single base, so this may be a read error. V gene TRBV20-1 combines with J gene TRBJ2-2; 8 bases line up with TRBD1. The CDR3 is 14 amino acids. CDR1 and CDR2 from the germline V gene are DFQATT and SNEGSKA (reference sequence). The CDR3 sequence: CSARDGQGTGELLF. The CDR3 DNA sequence: TGCAGTGCTAGGGACGGACAGGGTACCGGGGAGCTGCTTTTT.

This clonotype was seen ten or more times. The V gene is TRBV16, the J gene TRBJ1-1; D not certain. Germline CDR1 and CDR2: KGHSY and FQNENV. Trimming removed 0 bases at V and 1 base at J, with 6 bases between. The CDR3 loop spans 14 amino acids. CDR3 loop: CASSQSRPNTEAFF. CDR3 sequence (DNA): TGTGCCAGCAGCCAATCACGCCCGAACACTGAAGCTTTCTTT.

V usage is TRBV4-1 and J usage is TRBJ2-1; D unclear. The length of the CDR3 is 16 residues. V was clipped by 1 base and J by 1 base, with 11 bases between them. Germline-derived CDR1 and CDR2 are MGHRA and YSYEKL. In DNA, the CDR3 is TGCGCCAGCAGCCAAGTAAACCTAGTTTCCTACAATGAGCAGTTCTTC. This translates into CASSQVNLVSYNEQFF.